The 9 T cell receptor beta chains in this list originate from one sample, sequenced in a study of T cell changes during pregnancy in multiple sclerosis. Profiling relied on immunoSEQ multiplex PCR, and the TCRdb table lists in-frame clones only, not all of them. There are roughly 84,000 clones in the sample; around 93% occur only once, and around 1.4% lies in the top ten. The sample was peripheral blood, taken in the third trimester of pregnancy. All receptors come from a female donor in good health, enrolled as a control in a pregnancy study.

The chain recombines TRBV7-8 with TRBJ2-1; 7 bases are shared with TRBD1. The CDR3 covers 15 residues. The germline CDR1 and CDR2 sequences are SGHVS and FQNEAQ. V gave up 5 bases and J gave up 5 bases; unmatched junction bases: 9. CDR3 sequence reads: CASSTRGQLNNEQFF. CDR3 DNA sequence: TGTGCCAGCAGCACCAGGGGACAGCTAAACAATGAGCAGTTCTTC.

The rearrangement links TRBV29-1 to TRBJ2-1; 9 nucleotides align to TRBD1. J gave up 12 bases and V 1 base, and 13 bases lay outside the gene matches. Germline V gene lookup returns CDR1 SQVTM and CDR2 ANQGSEA. The CDR3 consists of 15 residues. The CDR3 loop reads CSVEGRDRVLRGQFF. CDR3 bases: TGCAGCGTTGAAGGCCGGGACAGGGTCCTAAGGGGGCAGTTCTTC.

The chain is built from TRBV27 and TRBJ2-1; D possibly corresponds to TRBD2 (5 bases). V was clipped by 5 bases and J by 8 bases, with 16 bases between them. The germline CDR1 and CDR2 sequences are MNHEY and SMNVEV (reference sequence). CDR3 size: 14 residues. CDR3 in DNA: TGTGCCAGCAGTATACTAGGGCCCCTGCATGAGCAGTTCTTC. This sequence encodes CASSILGPLHEQFF.

V usage is TRBV2 and J usage is TRBJ2-4; D might be TRBD2 (6 bases). Looked up from germline, CDR1 is SNHLY and CDR2 is FYNNEI. V lost 2 bases, J lost 2 bases, and 10 bases lay in between. The CDR3 is 15 residues long. DNA of the CDR3: TGTGCCAGCAGTGAACCGCGGGGAACCAAAAACATTCAGTACTTC. The encoded protein is CASSEPRGTKNIQYF.

The CDR3 sequence is CASSEIAGGPDTQYF. CDR3 in DNA: TGTGCCAGCAGTGAAATAGCGGGAGGCCCAGATACGCAGTATTTT. V usage is TRBV6-1 and J usage is TRBJ2-3; the match to TRBD2 covers 10 bases. The V segment lost 2 bases and the J segment 4 bases; nucleotides outside the gene matches: 3. Germline CDR1 MNHNS, CDR2 SASEGT. The CDR3 loop spans 15 amino acids.

This rearrangement joins TRBV5-1 to TRBJ2-4; 10 nucleotides match TRBD2. After removal of 7 bases from V and 3 bases from J, the junction contained 7 bases not matched to a gene. CDR3 length: 15 amino acids. Germline V gene lookup returns CDR1 SGHRS and CDR2 YFSETQ. In DNA, the CDR3 is TGCGCCAGCGGACCTCTAGCGGGAGTCAAAAACATTCAGTACTTC. It encodes CASGPLAGVKNIQYF.

This rearrangement joins TRBV5-4 to TRBJ1-1; a weak D match, TRBD1 (5 bases). Between the trimmed V and J ends, which lost 4 bases and 5 bases, there was a span of 12 bases. In germline, CDR1 is SGHNT, CDR2 YYREEE (reference sequence). The CDR3 loop spans 13 amino acids. This CDR3 reads CASSQRGGTEAFF. The CDR3 DNA reads as TGTGCCAGCAGCCAGCGGGGGGGAACTGAAGCTTTCTTT.

In nucleotides, the CDR3 is TGTGCCAGCAGTGAGGTAGCGGGAGTTTCCGACAATGAGCAGTTCTTC. Its translation is CASSEVAGVSDNEQFF. J is TRBJ2-1 and V is TRBV2; 9 bases map to TRBD2. Germline values: CDR1 SNHLY, CDR2 FYNNEI. V dropped 3 bases and J dropped 5; count of bases not matched to a gene: 8. The CDR3 length is 16 residues.

The CDR3 is CASSLGPSGATGELFF. DNA for the CDR3: TGTGCCAGCAGTTTAGGGCCTAGCGGGGCCACCGGGGAGCTGTTTTTT. The chain combines TRBV28 with TRBJ2-2; 9 nucleotides match TRBD2. Germline CDR1 is MDHEN and CDR2 is SYDVKM. The length of the CDR3 is 16 residues. V lost 2 bases and J lost 4; bases outside the gene matches: 5.